This T cell receptor beta chain was recorded in a study of cytotoxic CD8 clonotypes in ibrutinib-treated CLL. Losses at the gene ends were 6 bases for V and 4 bases for J; bases not matched to a gene: 8. Germline CDR1 is SGHTA and CDR2 is FQGTGA. The length of the CDR3 is 16 residues. Libraries were prepared by immunoSEQ multiplex PCR; TCRdb keeps only in-frame clonotypes and omits some of them. This sample has over 120,000 clones, with 79% found just once. V is TRBV7-3 and J is TRBJ2-2, with TRBD2 identical over 10 bases. Sequencing used PBMCs, obtained after 12 months of ibrutinib treatment. This receptor was taken from a human donor with chronic lymphocytic leukemia. In DNA, the CDR3 is TGTGCCAGCAGGGACCCTAGCGGGAGAGCCACCGGGGAGCTGTTTTTT. Translated, it gives CASRDPSGRATGELFF.